This T cell receptor beta chain was profiled in a study of identical twins (dated by TCRdb to about 2016). General notes on the study: To test whether fetal clonotypes persist, this study deep-sequenced TCR alpha and beta repertoires from monozygotic twins, from unrelated adults of various ages, and from cord blood. To rule out contamination, the twin experiments were replicated at different times with different library preparation protocols. What the study reported, not specific to this receptor: In beta out-of-frame sequences, excess twin sharing was weaker, because having fewer shared sequences lowered the signal-to-noise ratio. Zero-insertion analyses could be partly confounded by invariant T cells such as MAIT and iNKT, though diverse VJ usage argued against such confounding for most clonotypes. Out-of-frame TCR alpha sharing in monozygotic twins was systematically underestimated by recombination models, whereas sharing between unrelated individuals was in agreement with the recombination models. Abundant cord blood beta clonotypes carried fewer insertions; young adult naive repertoires showed a weaker similar trend, while memory repertoires showed none. Because the same donors could not be followed over many years, the conclusions depended on cross-sectional statistical analysis. Out-of-frame TCR alpha sequences shared between twins showed an excess of low generation-probability sequences compared with coincidental sharing between unrelated individuals.

Every donor in the study was a healthy Caucasian. The twin cohort consisted of three pairs of female monozygotic twins, all aged roughly 18 to 30 years. CD4+ and CD8+ T cell populations were isolated with positive isolation kits from Invitrogen. This clonotype occurred a few times. Its specific antigen is unknown. No qualities accompany the bases; no much larger clone lies one base away. V and J are truncated by 2 bases and 7 bases respectively, leaving an intervening sequence of 14 bases. CDR1 MNHEY and CDR2 SVGAGI are derived from the germline V gene. The CDR3 sequence holds 14 residues, the cysteine and phenylalanine included. Only the CDR3 portion is preserved as DNA: 42 bases, with reading frame beginning at the first base. Receptors were amplified or captured by 5' RACE. The sequencer was an Illumina HiSeq 2000. A universal primer binding site was added through template switching, and the final cDNA carried a unique molecular identifier so that TCR cDNA molecules could be counted accurately. Specific primers in the conserved constant-segment region were used to synthesize first-strand cDNA for the TCR alpha and beta chains. To control for contamination, every cDNA library was double barcoded, receiving both a SMART-Mk sample barcode and Illumina barcodes. TruSeq adapter sequences and Illumina sample barcodes were added in two successive PCR steps. Sequencing of the TCR alpha and beta cDNA libraries was done on the Illumina HiSeq platform using custom primers. The paper's data handling went like this. Raw reads were processed with MiGEC to extract unique molecular identifiers, and MiXCR was used to determine CDR3 positions. Recombination models were inferred per individual with the repgenHMM and IGoR tools using an EM algorithm. The analysis of shared clonotypes was done with the tcR package in R, with sharing normalized by the product of cloneset sizes. To study raw recombination free of thymic and clonal selection effects, out-of-frame nonproductive sequences were analyzed. TCRdb reprocessing: public reads trimmed at Q25 with fastp, clones called with MiXCR, in-frame beta chains kept. Rows with a matching CDR3 protein are joined into one entry that keeps the most common DNA and genes. The V and J calls here are based on TCRdb, not the publication. A total of 450,000 to 600,000 distinct CDR3 sequences appear in this sample, 20% to 25% of them only once. The top ten clones comprise around 0.47% of the sample.

This sample also appeared in a second study, on yellow fever vaccine responses in identical twins. As that second study puts it: According to the authors, in identical twins the way T cells responded to vaccination appeared partly convergent and partly personalized. The study precisely tracked vaccine-responding T cell clones in identical twins.

The clonotype was recovered from a woman between 18 and 30 years old in good health. Input material: CD4+ T cells sorted from blood. The chain uses TRBV6-5 and TRBJ1-2; the D gene cannot be resolved reliably. The CDR3 is CASSYKPSGPGYTF. The nucleotide sequence is given as TGTGCCAGCAGTTACAAACCCTCGGGTCCTGGCTACACCTTC.